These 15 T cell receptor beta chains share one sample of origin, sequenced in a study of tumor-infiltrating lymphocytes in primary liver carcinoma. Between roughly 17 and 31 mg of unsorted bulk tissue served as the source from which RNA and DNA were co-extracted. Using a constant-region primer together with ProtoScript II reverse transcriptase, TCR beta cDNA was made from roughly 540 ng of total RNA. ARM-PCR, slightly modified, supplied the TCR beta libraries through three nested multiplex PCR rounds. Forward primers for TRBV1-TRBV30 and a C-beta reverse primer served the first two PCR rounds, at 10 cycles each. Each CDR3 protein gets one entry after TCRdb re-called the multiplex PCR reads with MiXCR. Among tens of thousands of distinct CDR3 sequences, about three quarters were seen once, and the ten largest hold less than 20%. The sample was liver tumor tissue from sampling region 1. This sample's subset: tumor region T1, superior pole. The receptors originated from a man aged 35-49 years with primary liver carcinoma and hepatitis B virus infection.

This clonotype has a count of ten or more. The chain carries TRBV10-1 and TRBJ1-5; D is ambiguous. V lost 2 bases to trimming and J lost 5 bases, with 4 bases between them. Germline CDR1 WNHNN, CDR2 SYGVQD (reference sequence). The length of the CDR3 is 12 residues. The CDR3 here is CASSEGHQPQHF. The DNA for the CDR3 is TGCGCCAGCAGTGAGGGACATCAGCCCCAGCATTTT.

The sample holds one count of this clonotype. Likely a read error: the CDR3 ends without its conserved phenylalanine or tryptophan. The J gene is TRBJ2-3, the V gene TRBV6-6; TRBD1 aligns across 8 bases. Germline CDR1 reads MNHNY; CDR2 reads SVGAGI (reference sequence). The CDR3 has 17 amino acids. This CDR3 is CPSSYVWVRGLTDTQYL. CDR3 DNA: TGTCCCAGCAGTTACGTCTGGGTCAGGGGGCTGACAGATACGCAGTATCTT.

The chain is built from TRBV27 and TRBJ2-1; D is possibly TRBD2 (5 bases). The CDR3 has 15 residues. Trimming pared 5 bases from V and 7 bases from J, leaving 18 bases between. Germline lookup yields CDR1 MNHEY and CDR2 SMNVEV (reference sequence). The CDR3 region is CASSPAGNAHNEQFF. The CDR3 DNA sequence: TGTGCCAGCAGTCCGGCCGGGAACGCCCATAATGAGCAGTTCTTC.

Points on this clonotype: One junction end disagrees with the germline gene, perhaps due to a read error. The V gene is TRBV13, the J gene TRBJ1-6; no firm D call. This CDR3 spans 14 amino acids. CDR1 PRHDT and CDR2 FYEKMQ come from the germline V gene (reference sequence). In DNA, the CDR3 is TGTGCCAGCAACTTACACGCGACGGGATCACCCCTCCACTTT. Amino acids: CASNLHATGSPLHF.

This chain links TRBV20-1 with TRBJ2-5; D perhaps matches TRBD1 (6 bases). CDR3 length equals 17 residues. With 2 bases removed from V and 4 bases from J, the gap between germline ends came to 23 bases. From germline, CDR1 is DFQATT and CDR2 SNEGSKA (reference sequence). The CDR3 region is CSARSPGHGAPPETQYF. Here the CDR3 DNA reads TGCAGTGCTAGATCCCCGGGACATGGGGCTCCTCCAGAGACCCAGTACTTC.

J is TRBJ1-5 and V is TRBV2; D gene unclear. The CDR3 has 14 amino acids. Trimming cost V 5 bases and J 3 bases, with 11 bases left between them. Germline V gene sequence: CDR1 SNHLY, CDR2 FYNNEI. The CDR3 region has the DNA TGTGCCAGCAGTCCCGAGTCTAACAATCAGCCCCAGCATTTT. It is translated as CASSPESNNQPQHF.

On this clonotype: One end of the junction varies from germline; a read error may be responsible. This CDR3 reads CASSEASGLAEETQYF. The CDR3 coding sequence is TGTGCCAGCAGTGAAGCGTCCGGGCTAGCGGAAGAGACCCAATACTTC. The rearrangement joins TRBV6-1 to TRBJ2-5; 7 positions match TRBD2. This CDR3 has 16 residues. The germline V gene encodes CDR1 MNHNS and CDR2 SASEGT.

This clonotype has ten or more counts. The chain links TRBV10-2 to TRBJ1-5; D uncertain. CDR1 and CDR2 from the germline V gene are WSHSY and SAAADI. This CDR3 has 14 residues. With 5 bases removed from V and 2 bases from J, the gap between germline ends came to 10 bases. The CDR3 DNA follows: TGCGCCAGCAGTTTTGACTCGCGCAATCAGCCCCAGCATTTT. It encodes CASSFDSRNQPQHF.

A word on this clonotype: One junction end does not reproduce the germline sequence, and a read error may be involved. The CDR3 region is CASSLVTAGGVNTEAFF. CDR3 nucleotide sequence: TGTGCCAGCAGTTTGGTAACGGCAGGTGGGGTGAACACCGAAGCTTTCTTT. The rearrangement uses TRBV28 and TRBJ1-1; D not certain. The CDR3 is 17 residues long. The germline gives CDR1 MDHEN, CDR2 SYDVKM.

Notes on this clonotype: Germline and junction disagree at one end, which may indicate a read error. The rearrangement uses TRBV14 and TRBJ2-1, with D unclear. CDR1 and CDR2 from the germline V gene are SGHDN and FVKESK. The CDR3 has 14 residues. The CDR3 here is CTSSQDHYYNEQSF. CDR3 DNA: TGCACCAGCAGCCAAGATCACTACTACAATGAGCAGTCCTTC.

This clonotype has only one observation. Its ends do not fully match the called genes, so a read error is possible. The CDR3 DNA is TGTGCCAGCAACTTATCGCGGGGAGGAGGGGTCAACGTCCTGACTTTC. This sequence encodes CASNLSRGGGVNVLTF. The rearrangement links TRBV11-2 to TRBJ2-6; possible D gene TRBD2, 6 bases. The V gene's germline CDR1 is SGHAT and CDR2 FQNNGV. CDR3 length equals 16 residues.

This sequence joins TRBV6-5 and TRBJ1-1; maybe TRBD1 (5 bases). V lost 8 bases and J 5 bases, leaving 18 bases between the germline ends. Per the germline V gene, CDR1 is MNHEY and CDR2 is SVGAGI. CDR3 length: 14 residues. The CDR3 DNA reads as TGTGCCAGCGGTGATAGGGGCGGGGAAACTGAAGCTTTCTTT. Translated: CASGDRGGETEAFF.

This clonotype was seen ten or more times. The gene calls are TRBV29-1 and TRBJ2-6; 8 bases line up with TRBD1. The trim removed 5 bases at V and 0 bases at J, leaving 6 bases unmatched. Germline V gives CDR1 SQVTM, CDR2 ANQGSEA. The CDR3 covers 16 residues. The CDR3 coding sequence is TGCAGCGTTTCCGGGACAGGAAGCTCTGGGGCCAACGTCCTGACTTTC. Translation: CSVSGTGSSGANVLTF.

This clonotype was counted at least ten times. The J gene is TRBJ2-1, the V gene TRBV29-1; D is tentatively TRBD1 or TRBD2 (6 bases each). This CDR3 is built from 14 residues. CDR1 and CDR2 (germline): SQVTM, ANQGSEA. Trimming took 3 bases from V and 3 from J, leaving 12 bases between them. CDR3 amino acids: CSVDGGAIYNEQFF. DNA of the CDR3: TGCAGCGTTGACGGGGGCGCAATCTACAATGAGCAGTTCTTC.

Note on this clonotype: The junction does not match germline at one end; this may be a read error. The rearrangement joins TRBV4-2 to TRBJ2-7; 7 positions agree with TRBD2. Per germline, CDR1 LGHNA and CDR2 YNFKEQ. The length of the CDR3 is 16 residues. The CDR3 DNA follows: TGTGCCAGCAGCCGAAACCTAGCGGTGCAGTCCTACGAGCAGTATTTC. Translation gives CASSRNLAVQSYEQYF.